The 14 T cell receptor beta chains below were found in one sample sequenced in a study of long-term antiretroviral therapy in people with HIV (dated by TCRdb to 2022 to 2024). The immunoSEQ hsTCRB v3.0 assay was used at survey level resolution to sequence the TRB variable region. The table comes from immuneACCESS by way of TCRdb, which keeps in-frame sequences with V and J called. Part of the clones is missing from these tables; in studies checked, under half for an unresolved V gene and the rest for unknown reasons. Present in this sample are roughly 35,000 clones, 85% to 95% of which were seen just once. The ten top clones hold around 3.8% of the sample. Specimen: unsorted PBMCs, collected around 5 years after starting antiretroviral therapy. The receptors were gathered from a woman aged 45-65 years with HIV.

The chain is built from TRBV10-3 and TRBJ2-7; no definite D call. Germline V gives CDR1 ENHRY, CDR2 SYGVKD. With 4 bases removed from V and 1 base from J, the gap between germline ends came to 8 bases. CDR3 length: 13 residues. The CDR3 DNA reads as TGTGCCATCAGTGCAAAACTGTCCTACGAGCAGTACTTC. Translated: CAISAKLSYEQYF.

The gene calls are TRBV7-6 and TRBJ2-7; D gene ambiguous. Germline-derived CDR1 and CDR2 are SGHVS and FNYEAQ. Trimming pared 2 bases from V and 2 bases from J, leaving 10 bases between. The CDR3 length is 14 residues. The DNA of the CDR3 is TGTGCCAGCAGCTTATACTCAGGTACCTACGAGCAGTACTTC. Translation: CASSLYSGTYEQYF.

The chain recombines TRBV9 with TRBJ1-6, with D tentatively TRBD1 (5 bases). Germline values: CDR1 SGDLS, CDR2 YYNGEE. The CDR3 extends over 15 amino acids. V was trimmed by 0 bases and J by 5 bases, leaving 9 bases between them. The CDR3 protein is CASSVAGTDNSPLHF. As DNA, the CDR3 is TGTGCCAGCAGCGTAGCTGGGACGGATAATTCACCCCTCCACTTT.

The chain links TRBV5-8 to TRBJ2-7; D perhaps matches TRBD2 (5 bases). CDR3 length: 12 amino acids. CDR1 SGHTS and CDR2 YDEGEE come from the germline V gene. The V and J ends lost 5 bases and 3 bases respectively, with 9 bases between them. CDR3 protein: CASSYGVYEQYF. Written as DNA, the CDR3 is TGTGCCAGCAGTTACGGGGTCTACGAGCAGTACTTC.

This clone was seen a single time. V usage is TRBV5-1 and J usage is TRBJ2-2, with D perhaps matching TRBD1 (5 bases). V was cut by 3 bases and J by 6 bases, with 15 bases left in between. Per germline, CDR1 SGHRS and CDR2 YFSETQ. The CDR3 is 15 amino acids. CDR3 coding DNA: TGCGCCAGCAGCTCCTCAGGGTTAGGGCCCGGGGAGCTGTTTTTT. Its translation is CASSSSGLGPGELFF.

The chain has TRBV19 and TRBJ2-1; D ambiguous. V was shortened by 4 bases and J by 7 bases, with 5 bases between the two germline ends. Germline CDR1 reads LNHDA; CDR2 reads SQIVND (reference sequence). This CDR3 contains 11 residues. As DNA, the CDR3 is TGTGCCAGTAGTAACCTAAATGAGCAGTTCTTC. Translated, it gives CASSNLNEQFF.

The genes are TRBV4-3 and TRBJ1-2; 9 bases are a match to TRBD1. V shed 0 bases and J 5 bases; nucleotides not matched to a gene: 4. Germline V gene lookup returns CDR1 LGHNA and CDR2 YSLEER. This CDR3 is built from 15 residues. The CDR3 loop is CASSQEGTGLYGYTF. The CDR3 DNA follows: TGCGCCAGCAGCCAAGAAGGGACAGGGCTGTATGGCTACACCTTC.

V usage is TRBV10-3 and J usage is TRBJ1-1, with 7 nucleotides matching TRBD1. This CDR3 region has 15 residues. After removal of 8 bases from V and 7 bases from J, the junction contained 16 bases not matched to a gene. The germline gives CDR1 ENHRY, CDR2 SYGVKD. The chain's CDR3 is CAIRRTGTGASEAFF. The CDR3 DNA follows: TGTGCCATCCGGCGTACAGGAACAGGGGCCAGTGAAGCTTTCTTT.

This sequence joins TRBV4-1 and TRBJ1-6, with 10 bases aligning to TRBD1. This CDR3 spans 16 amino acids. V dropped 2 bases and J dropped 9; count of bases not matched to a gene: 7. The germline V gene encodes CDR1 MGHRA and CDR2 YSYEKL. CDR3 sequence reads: CASSQPLGQGGSPLHF. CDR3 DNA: TGCGCCAGCAGCCAACCCCTCGGACAGGGGGGTTCACCCCTCCACTTT.

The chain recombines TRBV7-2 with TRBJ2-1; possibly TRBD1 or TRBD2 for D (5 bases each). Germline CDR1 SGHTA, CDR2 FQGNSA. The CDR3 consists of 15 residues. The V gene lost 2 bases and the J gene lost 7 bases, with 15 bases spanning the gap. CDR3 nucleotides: TGTGCCAGCAGCTTAAATGGGGGTAAATTTAATGAGCAGTTCTTC. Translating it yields CASSLNGGKFNEQFF.

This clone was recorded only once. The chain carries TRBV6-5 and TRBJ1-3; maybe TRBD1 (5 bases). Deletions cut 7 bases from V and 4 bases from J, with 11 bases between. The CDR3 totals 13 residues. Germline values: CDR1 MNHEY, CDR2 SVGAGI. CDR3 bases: TGTGCCAGCACCCCGGGGCCGGGAAACACCATATATTTT. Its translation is CASTPGPGNTIYF.

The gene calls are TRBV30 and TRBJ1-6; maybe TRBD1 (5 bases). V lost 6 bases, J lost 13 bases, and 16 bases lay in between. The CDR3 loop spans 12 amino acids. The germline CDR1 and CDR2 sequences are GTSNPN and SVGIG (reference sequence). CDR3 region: CACDTIGGPLHF. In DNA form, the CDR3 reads TGTGCCTGCGATACGATTGGGGGTCCCCTCCACTTT.

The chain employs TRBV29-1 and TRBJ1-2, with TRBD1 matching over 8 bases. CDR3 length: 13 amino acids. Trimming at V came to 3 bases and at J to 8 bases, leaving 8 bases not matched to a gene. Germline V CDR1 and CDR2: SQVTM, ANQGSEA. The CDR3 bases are TGCAGCGTTGATTACGGGACAGGTATCGGCTACACCTTC. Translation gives CSVDYGTGIGYTF.

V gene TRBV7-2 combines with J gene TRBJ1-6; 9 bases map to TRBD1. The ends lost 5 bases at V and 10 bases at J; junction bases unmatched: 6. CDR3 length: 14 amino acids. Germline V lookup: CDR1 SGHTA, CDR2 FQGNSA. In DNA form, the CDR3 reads TGTGCCAGCAGCCCCGGGACAGGGAGCTCACCCCTCCACTTT. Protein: CASSPGTGSSPLHF.